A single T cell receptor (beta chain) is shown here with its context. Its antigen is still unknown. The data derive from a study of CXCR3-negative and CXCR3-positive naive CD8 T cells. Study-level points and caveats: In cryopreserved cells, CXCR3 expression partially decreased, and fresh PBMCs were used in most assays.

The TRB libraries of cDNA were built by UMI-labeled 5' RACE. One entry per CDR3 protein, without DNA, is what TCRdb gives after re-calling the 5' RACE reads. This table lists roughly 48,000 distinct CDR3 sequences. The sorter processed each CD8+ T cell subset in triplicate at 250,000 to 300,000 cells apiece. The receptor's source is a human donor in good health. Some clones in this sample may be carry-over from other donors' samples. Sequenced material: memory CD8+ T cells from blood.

This CDR3 reads CASSPAGREVDTQYF. The V gene is TRBV7-6, the J gene TRBJ2-3; TCRdb calls TRBD1, which cannot be checked without DNA. Germline CDR1 reads SGHVS; CDR2 reads FNYEAQ. This CDR3 region has 15 residues.